This T cell receptor beta chain was sequenced in a study of cytomegalovirus exposure and HLA in healthy donors. General observations from the study: Listed as cytomegalovirus-associated were more than 150 TCR beta chains.

On this clone: No antigen is known for it.

The study ran its PCR with 60 Vbeta and 13 Jbeta primers. Sequencing was performed with immunoSEQ multiplex PCR; in TCRdb, only in-frame clones are kept and a portion is missing. The sample holds around 90,000 clones, about 82% seen once. The CDR3 has 16 amino acids. Germline CDR1 reads PRHDT; CDR2 reads FYEKMQ (reference sequence). The trim removed 5 bases at V and 2 bases at J, leaving 8 bases unmatched. J is TRBJ1-3 and V is TRBV13; 8 bases map to TRBD1. The TCR was taken from a man aged 25-45 years in good health and CMV-seronegative. The material sequenced was PBMCs. CDR3 nucleotide sequence: TGTGCCAGCAGCCCCGGGACAGGAGAAACTGGAAACACCATATATTTT. Translating it yields CASSPGTGETGNTIYF.